These T cell receptor beta chains were read from a single sample in a study of post-analysis software for immune sequencing data. A single record per CDR3 protein comes from TCRdb applying MiXCR to the PCR reads. This table has around 710,000 distinct CDR3 sequences, 35% to 55% appearing once. Sequencing used blood. The receptor set was obtained from a girl aged 10 to 17 with multiple sclerosis. Both conserved end residues are part of each CDR3. The D gene is left open where the match is weak. Clone size appears in some rows only: once, few, many, or a class for an expanded clone.

v_call: TRBV5-1; clone_size: .; d_call: TRBD1; j_call: TRBJ1-2; cdr3_nt: TGCGCCAGCAGCCCGGCCGGGACAGAAATTGGCTACACCTTC; cdr3_aa: CASSPAGTEIGYTF
v_call: TRBV3-1; clone_size: few; d_call: .; j_call: TRBJ2-1; cdr3_nt: TGTGCCAGCAGCCTGGGGACTTTTAATGAGCAGTTCTTC; cdr3_aa: CASSLGTFNEQFF
v_call: TRBV10-3; clone_size: few; d_call: TRBD2; j_call: TRBJ2-6; cdr3_nt: TGTGCCATCAGTGGGGGGCTAGCGGGGGACTCTGGGGCCAACGTCCTGACTTTC; cdr3_aa: CAISGGLAGDSGANVLTF
v_call: TRBV7-2; clone_size: .; d_call: TRBD2; j_call: TRBJ2-7; cdr3_nt: TGTGCCAGCAGCTTAGTGAGGACTAGCGGGAGAAACGAGCAGTACTTC; cdr3_aa: CASSLVRTSGRNEQYF
v_call: TRBV20-1; clone_size: .; d_call: .; j_call: TRBJ2-7; cdr3_nt: TGCAGTGCTAGAGATCTGGGACTTGCCTACGAGCAGTACTTC; cdr3_aa: CSARDLGLAYEQYF
v_call: TRBV6-5; clone_size: .; d_call: TRBD1; j_call: TRBJ1-2; cdr3_nt: TGTGCCAGCAGTTACTCCACTGCAGTGGCCCCCAGGGGGGGCTACACCTTC; cdr3_aa: CASSYSTAVAPRGGYTF
v_call: TRBV25-1; clone_size: many; d_call: TRBD2; j_call: TRBJ2-1; cdr3_nt: TGTGCCACCCGGGGGGATGGCTTTGCCGCGCAGTTCTTC; cdr3_aa: CATRGDGFAAQFF
v_call: TRBV10-3; clone_size: .; d_call: .; j_call: TRBJ1-1; cdr3_nt: TGTGCCATCAGGTCCAGGGTCGGGGACACTGAAGCTTTCTTT; cdr3_aa: CAIRSRVGDTEAFF
v_call: TRBV4-2; clone_size: .; d_call: .; j_call: TRBJ2-7; cdr3_nt: TGTGCCAGCAGCCAAAAAAGAACCACGGCGAGGTACGAGCAGTACTTC; cdr3_aa: CASSQKRTTARYEQYF
v_call: TRBV20-1; clone_size: .; d_call: .; j_call: TRBJ2-3; cdr3_nt: TGCAGTGCTAGAGATGTGATTTCAGATACGCAGTATTTT; cdr3_aa: CSARDVISDTQYF
v_call: TRBV11-2; clone_size: .; d_call: .; j_call: TRBJ2-4; cdr3_nt: TGTGCCAGCAGCTTAGATCGCGGTCTAGCGAACTTAAAAAACATTCAGTACTTC; cdr3_aa: CASSLDRGLANLKNIQYF
v_call: TRBV7-2; clone_size: .; d_call: TRBD1; j_call: TRBJ1-5; cdr3_nt: TGTGCCAGCGCAAGGGACGGACAGGGAACTCAGCCCCAGCATTTT; cdr3_aa: CASARDGQGTQPQHF
v_call: TRBV10-3; clone_size: .; d_call: .; j_call: TRBJ1-5; cdr3_nt: TGTGCCATCAGTGAGGGCAGGGAAGGTCAGCCCCAGCATTTT; cdr3_aa: CAISEGREGQPQHF
v_call: TRBV6-2/TRBV6-3; clone_size: .; d_call: TRBD2; j_call: TRBJ2-3; cdr3_nt: TGTGCCAGCACCGAGACTAGCGGGAGAGGAGATACGCAGTATTTT; cdr3_aa: CASTETSGRGDTQYF
v_call: TRBV20-1; clone_size: .; d_call: .; j_call: TRBJ2-7; cdr3_nt: TGCAGTGCTAGAGATAGAGGGGGGTCTCCCTACGAGCAGTACTTC; cdr3_aa: CSARDRGGSPYEQYF
v_call: TRBV7-9; clone_size: .; d_call: TRBD1; j_call: TRBJ1-2; cdr3_nt: TGTGCCAGCTCTACAGGGGGTTCGATTGACTATGGCTACACCTTC; cdr3_aa: CASSTGGSIDYGYTF
v_call: TRBV5-1; clone_size: .; d_call: .; j_call: TRBJ1-2; cdr3_nt: TGCGCCAGCAGCCTAAAAGATGACGGCTATGGCTACACCTTC; cdr3_aa: CASSLKDDGYGYTF
v_call: TRBV3-1; clone_size: .; d_call: TRBD1; j_call: TRBJ2-7; cdr3_nt: TGTGCCAGCAGCTTCGCCGGGACAGGCCAATCCGAGCAGTACTTC; cdr3_aa: CASSFAGTGQSEQYF
v_call: TRBV18; clone_size: .; d_call: .; j_call: TRBJ2-1; cdr3_nt: TGTGCCAGCTCTCCACCTGGGAAGGAGACCCAGTTCTTC; cdr3_aa: CASSPPGKETQFF
v_call: TRBV29-1; clone_size: few; d_call: .; j_call: TRBJ2-3; cdr3_nt: TGCAGCGTTTATGGCGGAAGCACAGATACGCAGTATTTT; cdr3_aa: CSVYGGSTDTQYF
v_call: TRBV29-1; clone_size: .; d_call: .; j_call: TRBJ1-1; cdr3_nt: TGCAGCGTTGAAGCGGATTGGGGCACTGAAGCTTTCTTT; cdr3_aa: CSVEADWGTEAFF
v_call: TRBV7-6; clone_size: few; d_call: TRBD1; j_call: TRBJ1-2; cdr3_nt: TGTGCCAGCAGTCCGGGACAGAATAACTATGGCTACACCTTC; cdr3_aa: CASSPGQNNYGYTF
v_call: TRBV7-8; clone_size: once; d_call: TRBD1; j_call: TRBJ2-4; cdr3_nt: TGTGCCAGCAGCTCCCGACAGGGGGAAAACATTCAGTACTTC; cdr3_aa: CASSSRQGENIQYF
v_call: TRBV20-1; clone_size: few; d_call: TRBD2; j_call: TRBJ2-7; cdr3_nt: TGCAGTGCTAGTCCCCTAGCGGGTCTGGGGACGTGGGAGCAGTACTTC; cdr3_aa: CSASPLAGLGTWEQYF
v_call: TRBV20-1; clone_size: many; d_call: .; j_call: TRBJ2-5; cdr3_nt: TGCAGTGCTAGAGGGAAGCCGGGACACTTAAAAGAGACCCAGTACTTC; cdr3_aa: CSARGKPGHLKETQYF
v_call: TRBV5-5; clone_size: .; d_call: .; j_call: TRBJ2-7; cdr3_nt: TGTGCCAGCAGCTTGGATGGGCCTTTCTCCTACGAGCAGTACTTC; cdr3_aa: CASSLDGPFSYEQYF
v_call: TRBV5-6; clone_size: .; d_call: .; j_call: TRBJ1-1; cdr3_nt: TGTGCCAGCAGCTTGGTGGGGGTGAACACTGAAGCTTTCTTT; cdr3_aa: CASSLVGVNTEAFF
v_call: TRBV2; clone_size: .; d_call: .; j_call: TRBJ2-3; cdr3_nt: TGTGCCAGCAGCGCGGGGCGGACCCACGATACGCAGTATTTT; cdr3_aa: CASSAGRTHDTQYF
v_call: TRBV7-9; clone_size: .; d_call: TRBD1; j_call: TRBJ1-6; cdr3_nt: TGTGCCAGCAGCCCGACAGGGTTGAATTCACCCCTCCACTTT; cdr3_aa: CASSPTGLNSPLHF
v_call: TRBV6-6; clone_size: .; d_call: TRBD1; j_call: TRBJ2-7; cdr3_nt: TGTGCCAGCAGTGTCCGGGACAGAACCCACGAGCAGTACTTC; cdr3_aa: CASSVRDRTHEQYF
v_call: TRBV29-1; clone_size: .; d_call: .; j_call: TRBJ1-2; cdr3_nt: TGCAGCGTTGGCGGGGACTATGGCTACACCTTC; cdr3_aa: CSVGGDYGYTF
v_call: TRBV29-1; clone_size: few; d_call: .; j_call: TRBJ2-5; cdr3_nt: TGCAGCGTCGCGGAGGGGGTCAGAGAGACCCAGTACTTC; cdr3_aa: CSVAEGVRETQYF
v_call: TRBV25-1; clone_size: few; d_call: TRBD2; j_call: TRBJ2-1; cdr3_nt: TGTGCCAGCAGTGAATATAAAGTGGCGGGAGAGGGACATGAGCAGTTCTTC; cdr3_aa: CASSEYKVAGEGHEQFF
v_call: TRBV20-1; clone_size: few; d_call: .; j_call: TRBJ1-2; cdr3_nt: TGCAGTGCTAGAGATCTGGGGGGAGGGAATGGCTACACCTTC; cdr3_aa: CSARDLGGGNGYTF
v_call: TRBV27; clone_size: few; d_call: .; j_call: TRBJ1-1; cdr3_nt: TGTGCCAGCAGTTTGGGGTATGGAGAAGCTTTCTTT; cdr3_aa: CASSLGYGEAFF
v_call: TRBV5-6; clone_size: few; d_call: .; j_call: TRBJ2-2; cdr3_nt: TGTGCCAGCAGCCCCGAACCTACCATACTAGTTGGCGGGGAGCTGTTTTTT; cdr3_aa: CASSPEPTILVGGELFF